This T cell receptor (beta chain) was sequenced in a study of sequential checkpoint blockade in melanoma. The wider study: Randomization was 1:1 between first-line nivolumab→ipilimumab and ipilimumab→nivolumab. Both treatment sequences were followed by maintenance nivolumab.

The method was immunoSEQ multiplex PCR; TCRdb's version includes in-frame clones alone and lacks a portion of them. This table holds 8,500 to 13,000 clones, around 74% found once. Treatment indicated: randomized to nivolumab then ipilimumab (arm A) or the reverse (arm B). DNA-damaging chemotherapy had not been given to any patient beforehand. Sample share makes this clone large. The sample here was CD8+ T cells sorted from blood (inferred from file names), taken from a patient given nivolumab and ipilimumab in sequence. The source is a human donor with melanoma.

CDR3 sequence: CASSPGWGGYEQFF. The DNA for the CDR3 is TGTGCCAGCAGCCCTGGGTGGGGGGGGTATGAGCAGTTCTTC. The genes are TRBV5-6 and TRBJ2-1, with TRBD2 identical over 7 bases. Germline lookup yields CDR1 SGHDT and CDR2 YYEEEE. CDR3 length: 14 amino acids. The V segment lost 4 bases and the J segment 8 bases; nucleotides outside the gene matches: 9.